In this sample, the clone carrying this T cell receptor beta chain turned up many times. The data were taken from a study of response to subunit inactivated influenza vaccine. Germline V gene sequence: CDR1 SGHTA, CDR2 FQGNSA. Trimming pared 0 bases from V and 3 bases from J, leaving 15 bases between. This CDR3 has 16 amino acids. TCRdb recomputed calls from the RT-PCR reads with MiXCR, one row per CDR3 protein. The top ten hold around 28% of the sample, which has 150,000 to 200,000 distinct CDR3 sequences, about an eighth seen once. The same specimen was also included in a second study, on T cells expressing NK-cell markers. According to that study: It was by 5'RACE template switching with UMIs that TCR beta cDNA was made. Sorted CD3+CD56+NKG2C+, CD3+CD56+NKG2C- and CD3+CD56-NKG2C+ T cells provided the TCR beta repertoires.

Sequences were derived from CD8+ T cells sorted from PBMCs, sampled 11 to 12 days after vaccination. This TCR came from a man aged 50 to 59 who received an inactivated influenza vaccine. The chain employs TRBV7-2 and TRBJ2-7; possible D gene TRBD2, 7 bases. Written as DNA, the CDR3 is TGTGCCAGCAGCTTAGCGGGGAGGGGGATTGTCTACGAGCAGTACTTC. It translates to CASSLAGRGIVYEQYF.